Following are 17 T cell receptor beta chains from one sample sequenced in a study of cytomegalovirus exposure and HLA in healthy donors. The PCR contained 60 Vbeta and 13 Jbeta primers. Profiling relied on immunoSEQ multiplex PCR, and the TCRdb table lists in-frame clones only, not all of them. The data contain fewer than 90,000 clones, about 75% of them singletons. Sequenced input: PBMCs. The source of these receptors is a man aged 25-45 years in good health and CMV-seropositive.

This clone has more than one count but fewer than ten. The chain joins TRBV27 to TRBJ1-3; 7 bases map to TRBD1. Germline assignment: CDR1 MNHEY and CDR2 SMNVEV (reference sequence). V dropped 3 bases and J dropped 0; count of bases not matched to a gene: 5. The CDR3 spans 16 residues. The CDR3 coding sequence is TGTGCCAGCAGTTTGGGACAGTCGAGCTCTGGAAACACCATATATTTT. This translates into CASSLGQSSSGNTIYF.

The chain joins TRBV27 to TRBJ2-1; TRBD2 matches 10 bases. V lost 5 bases, J lost 4 bases, and 8 bases stayed unmatched. Germline V gene sequence: CDR1 MNHEY, CDR2 SMNVEV (reference sequence). The CDR3 covers 16 residues. The CDR3 DNA reads TGTGCCAGCAGTCCTTCGTGGACTAGCGGATACAATGAGCAGTTCTTC. Encoded protein: CASSPSWTSGYNEQFF.

This chain joins TRBV19 and TRBJ2-2; 8 bases align to TRBD1. V lost 4 bases and J lost 0; bases outside the gene matches: 1. This CDR3 is built from 15 residues. Per the germline V gene, CDR1 is LNHDA and CDR2 is SQIVND (reference sequence). The CDR3 here is CASSKDRANTGELFF. The CDR3 DNA follows: TGTGCCAGTAGTAAGGACAGGGCGAACACCGGGGAGCTGTTTTTT.

The J gene is TRBJ2-7, the V gene TRBV7-8; 9 nucleotides line up with TRBD2. The CDR3 is made up of 16 amino acids. CDR1 and CDR2 (germline): SGHVS, FQNEAQ. V dropped 5 bases and J dropped 2; count of bases not matched to a gene: 10. CDR3 sequence reads: CASSLALAGNTYEQYF. Here the CDR3 DNA reads TGTGCCAGCAGCCTCGCTCTAGCGGGGAACACCTACGAGCAGTACTTC. Full variable domain (rest looked up from reference TRBV7-8 and TRBJ2-7): GAGVSQSPRYKVAKRGQDVALRCDPISGHVSLFWYQQALGQGPEFLTYFQNEAQLDKSGLPSDRFFAERPEGSVSTLKIQRTQQEDSAVYLCASSLALAGNTYEQYFGPGTRLTVT.

The chain recombines TRBV2 with TRBJ1-2; the D gene is possibly TRBD1 (5 bases). The ends were cut back, 7 bases at V and 8 bases at J, with 20 bases in the middle. The CDR3 is made up of 14 amino acids. Per the germline V gene, CDR1 is SNHLY and CDR2 is FYNNEI. The CDR3 nucleotides read TGTGCCAGCAAGGCTATCCGGGGGGTTGGCGGCTACACCTTC. It encodes CASKAIRGVGGYTF.

This sequence joins TRBV19 and TRBJ2-6, with 7 bases fitting TRBD2. CDR1 LNHDA and CDR2 SQIVND come from the germline V gene (reference sequence). V dropped 3 bases and J dropped 0; count of bases not matched to a gene: 8. CDR3 length: 18 amino acids. The CDR3 sequence is CASSIWGGELSGANVLTF. The CDR3 nucleotides read TGTGCCAGTAGTATCTGGGGGGGGGAACTCTCTGGGGCCAACGTCCTGACTTTC. The full variable domain, its missing parts supplied by reference TRBV19 and TRBJ2-6, is DGGITQSPKYLFRKEGQNVTLSCEQNLNHDAMYWYRQDPGQGLRLIYYSQIVNDFQKGDIAEGYSVSREKKESFPLTVTSAQKNPTAFYLCASSIWGGELSGANVLTFGAGSRLTVL.

The V and J genes are TRBV19 and TRBJ1-5; perhaps TRBD1 as D (6 bases). The CDR3 is made up of 13 amino acids. Between the trimmed V and J ends, which lost 10 bases and 4 bases, there was a span of 14 bases. From germline, CDR1 is LNHDA and CDR2 SQIVND (reference sequence). CDR3 DNA sequence: TGTGCCACGCTCGGACAGTATAATCAGCCCCAGCATTTT. Translation gives CATLGQYNQPQHF.

J is TRBJ2-5 and V is TRBV5-1; D gene uncertain. The closer fit of TRBJ2-7 to the DNA end suggests the J call may be wrong. Germline V gives CDR1 SGHRS, CDR2 YFSETQ. There are 17 residues in the CDR3. CDR3 amino acids: CASSLGAVNQRSYEQYF. The CDR3 nucleotides read TGCGCCAGCAGCTTGGGGGCAGTTAACCAACGCTCCTACGAGCAGTACTTC.

V gene TRBV23-1 combines with J gene TRBJ1-4; D unresolved. TRBV23-1 is an ORF; its function is uncertain. Trimming took 1 base from V and 8 from J, leaving 5 bases between them. The CDR3 has 12 residues. The CDR3 protein is CASSQLSEKLFF. In nucleotides, the CDR3 is TGCGCCAGCAGTCAATTGAGCGAAAAACTGTTTTTT.

J is TRBJ2-1 and V is TRBV27; TRBD2 is a possible D gene (7 bases). Germline lookup yields CDR1 MNHEY and CDR2 SMNVEV (reference sequence). This CDR3 has 17 amino acids. Trimming shortened V by 5 bases and J by 4 bases, and 21 bases separated the two germline ends. This CDR3 reads CASSDPAGAGAYNEQFF. The CDR3 region has the DNA TGTGCCAGCAGTGACCCCGCGGGGGCGGGGGCTTACAATGAGCAGTTCTTC.

The chain is built from TRBV30 and TRBJ1-1; 8 bases agree with TRBD1. The CDR3 has 12 residues. V lost 2 bases, J lost 11 bases, and 7 bases stayed unmatched. Looked up from germline, CDR1 is GTSNPN and CDR2 is SVGIG (reference sequence). CDR3 in DNA: TGTGCCTGGAGTTTTGGACAGGGTGAGGCTTTCTTT. It codes for CAWSFGQGEAFF.

The rearrangement links TRBV6-1 to TRBJ1-2; D is uncertain. The CDR3 length is 16 residues. Trimming shortened V by 1 base and J by 5 bases, and 17 bases separated the two germline ends. In germline, CDR1 is MNHNS, CDR2 SASEGT. The CDR3 DNA reads TGTGCCAGCAGTGAAGACGGCCGGGAATTAGTTTATGGCTACACCTTC. This gives the protein CASSEDGRELVYGYTF.

The chain links TRBV10-3 to TRBJ2-7; 9 bases map to TRBD1. The junction had 11 bases not matched to a gene; V was cut back by 3 bases and J by 2 bases. CDR3 length: 17 amino acids. Looked up from germline, CDR1 is ENHRY and CDR2 is SYGVKD. Here the CDR3 reads CAISDPSGQGPAYEQYF. The DNA for the CDR3 is TGTGCCATCAGTGATCCTTCTGGACAGGGGCCTGCCTACGAGCAGTACTTC.

The chain combines TRBV4-2 with TRBJ1-1; TRBD1 is a possible D gene (5 bases). V was pared by 0 bases and J by 10 bases, with 12 bases between. In germline, CDR1 is LGHNA, CDR2 YNFKEQ. This CDR3 has 13 amino acids. The CDR3 DNA follows: TGTGCCAGCAGCCAAGATGTACAGGACGGAGCTTTCTTT. It specifies CASSQDVQDGAFF.

This chain connects TRBV6-6 to TRBJ2-7, with TRBD1 matching over 8 bases. CDR1 is MNHNY and CDR2 is SVGAGI in the germline V gene (reference sequence). The CDR3 sequence is 14 residues long. Germline trimming cut 0 bases from V and 6 bases from J; bases unmatched to any gene: 4. The DNA for the CDR3 is TGTGCCAGCAGTTACTCCACAGGACAGGGCGAGCAGTACTTC. Amino acid sequence: CASSYSTGQGEQYF.

This clone appeared a few times. The chain uses TRBV6-5 and TRBJ1-3, with D unresolved. The germline gives CDR1 MNHEY, CDR2 SVGAGI. V gave up 5 bases and J gave up 3 bases, with 11 bases separating them. The CDR3 spans 14 residues. Here the CDR3 DNA reads TGTGCCAGCAGTAAAAACGGGGATGGAAACACCATATATTTT. Its protein product is CASSKNGDGNTIYF.

The rearrangement uses TRBV9 and TRBJ1-4; 8 bases are shared with TRBD1. From germline, CDR1 is SGDLS and CDR2 YYNGEE. Germline trimming cut 0 bases from V and 4 bases from J; bases unmatched to any gene: 2. This CDR3 spans 15 amino acids. In DNA form, the CDR3 reads TGTGCCAGCAGCGTAGGTGGGACAGGTAATGAAAAACTGTTTTTT. This gives the protein CASSVGGTGNEKLFF.